Listed here are 17 T cell receptor beta chains from one sample, sequenced in a study of T cell responses to AZD1222 COVID-19 vaccine. Sequenced by immunoSEQ multiplex PCR; TCRdb stores in-frame clones only, minus some. This table holds over 130,000 clones, 88% found once. Here the sequenced sample was peripheral blood, taken 28 days after the second AZD1222 dose. The receptor set was obtained from an adult who received the AZD1222 COVID-19 vaccine.

This clone appeared once. The chain is built from TRBV28 and TRBJ1-1; D remains unclear. From germline, CDR1 is MDHEN and CDR2 SYDVKM. The CDR3 spans 14 residues. V was pared by 5 bases and J by 4 bases, with 14 bases between. The CDR3 region is CASSRYGGSTEAFF. CDR3 in DNA: TGTGCCAGCAGTCGGTATGGAGGTAGCACTGAAGCTTTCTTT.

The chain recombines TRBV3-1 (or the pseudogene TRBV3-2) with TRBJ1-6; no clear D gene. The V gene's germline CDR1 is LGHDT and CDR2 YNNKEL (reference sequence). The CDR3 is 14 residues long. Trimming pared 0 bases from V and 7 bases from J, leaving 7 bases between. The DNA of the CDR3 is TGTGCCAGCAGCCAAGAAGGACGGAATTCACCCCTCCACTTT. This sequence encodes CASSQEGRNSPLHF.

The V gene is TRBV28, the J gene TRBJ2-7; D is perhaps TRBD1 (7 bases). CDR3 length equals 14 residues. With 2 bases removed from V and 2 bases from J, the gap between germline ends came to 10 bases. Looked up from germline, CDR1 is MDHEN and CDR2 is SYDVKM. As DNA, the CDR3 is TGTGCCAGCAGTTTAGCAGGGGGGACCTACGAGCAGTACTTC. Its translation is CASSLAGGTYEQYF.

Only one count was recorded for this clone. This sequence joins TRBV10-2 and TRBJ2-7; TRBD1 is a possible D gene (7 bases). Germline CDR1 is WSHSY and CDR2 is SAAADI. The ends were cut back, 0 bases at V and 6 bases at J, with 33 bases in the middle. The CDR3 length is 21 residues. The CDR3, as DNA: TGCGCCAGCAGTGAGTCAGGGAGGACAGTATCTCAATCAGGGGGGTTTCCCGAGCAGTACTTC. This translates into CASSESGRTVSQSGGFPEQYF.

This chain joins TRBV28 and TRBJ1-2, with D perhaps TRBD1 (6 bases). CDR3 size: 16 residues. The germline V gene encodes CDR1 MDHEN and CDR2 SYDVKM. V was pared by 2 bases and J by 4 bases, with 17 bases between. CDR3 residues: CASSLPEDSQGYGYTF. CDR3 bases: TGTGCCAGCAGTTTACCCGAGGACAGCCAGGGCTATGGCTACACCTTC.

The chain recombines TRBV19 with TRBJ2-7; 10 bases match TRBD1. The CDR3 runs to 17 residues. In germline, CDR1 is LNHDA, CDR2 SQIVND (reference sequence). V was clipped by 0 bases and J by 2 bases; unmatched bases: 7. This chain's CDR3 is CASSIEPPGTGAYEQYF. DNA of the CDR3: TGTGCCAGTAGTATAGAGCCCCCCGGGACAGGGGCCTACGAGCAGTACTTC.

This clone was observed a few times. The chain is built from TRBV27 and TRBJ1-5; D gene ambiguous. V gave up 0 bases and J gave up 4 bases, with 4 bases separating them. The CDR3 spans 13 residues. Germline V gene sequence: CDR1 MNHEY, CDR2 SMNVEV (reference sequence). The CDR3 is CASSLSFNQPQHF. CDR3 nucleotide sequence: TGTGCCAGCAGTTTATCGTTTAATCAGCCCCAGCATTTT.

V is TRBV28 and J is TRBJ1-1; 9 bases fit TRBD1. This CDR3 has 16 amino acids. The trim removed 2 bases at V and 0 bases at J, leaving 4 bases unmatched. The germline CDR1 and CDR2 sequences are MDHEN and SYDVKM. The CDR3 coding sequence is TGTGCCAGCAGTTTAGTTGGACAGGGGTTGAACACTGAAGCTTTCTTT. It translates to CASSLVGQGLNTEAFF.

The V gene is TRBV20-1, the J gene TRBJ2-7; 7 nucleotides align to TRBD1. Per the germline V gene, CDR1 is DFQATT and CDR2 is SNEGSKA (reference sequence). The junction had 18 bases not matched to a gene; V was cut back by 3 bases and J by 7 bases. This CDR3 has 16 amino acids. The CDR3 nucleotides are TGCAGTGCTAGTGGGACAGCCCAGGAACATTGGAGGGAGCAGTACTTC. Encoded protein: CSASGTAQEHWREQYF.

As for this clone: One end of the junction fails to match germline, which may point to a read error. The V and J genes are TRBV4-2 and TRBJ2-1; D uncertain. The CDR3 runs 14 residues. Germline CDR1 is LGHNA and CDR2 is YNFKEQ. The DNA of the CDR3 is TGTGCCAGCAGCCAACCGGACGGCTACGATGAGCAGTTCTTC. Its protein is CASSQPDGYDEQFF.

The chain is built from TRBV12-3 or TRBV12-4 and TRBJ2-2; weak D call: TRBD1 (5 bases). V lost 6 bases and J 8 bases, leaving 13 bases between the germline ends. The CDR3 is 13 residues long. This CDR3 reads CASSRDFEGELFF. As DNA, the CDR3 is TGTGCCAGCAGCAGGGATTTCGAAGGGGAGCTGTTTTTT.

The gene calls are TRBV3-1 (or the pseudogene TRBV3-2) and TRBJ1-1, with D perhaps TRBD1 (5 bases). Trimming took off 0 bases at V and 1 base at J, with 9 bases between the two ends. Germline-derived CDR1 and CDR2 are LGHDT and YNNKEL (reference sequence). CDR3 length equals 15 residues. The CDR3 region is CASSQDSGRNTEAFF. CDR3 coding DNA: TGTGCCAGCAGCCAAGATTCAGGGCGGAACACTGAAGCTTTCTTT.

The chain combines TRBV5-1 with TRBJ2-1, with D uncertain. V was cut by 3 bases and J by 1 base, with 8 bases left in between. The CDR3 extends over 14 amino acids. Germline CDR1 SGHRS, CDR2 YFSETQ. The CDR3 nucleotides are TGCGCCAGCAGCTCCCGACTGTCCTACAATGAGCAGTTCTTC. Its protein product is CASSSRLSYNEQFF. Variable domain in full (rest from reference TRBV5-1 and TRBJ2-1): KAGVTQTPRYLIKTRGQQVTLSCSPISGHRSVSWYQQTPGQGLQFLFEYFSETQRNKGNFPGRFSGRQFSNSRSEMNVSTLELGDSALYLCASSSRLSYNEQFFGPGTRLTVL.

V gene TRBV19 combines with J gene TRBJ2-7; D may be TRBD1 or TRBD2 (5 bases each). Germline V gene data show CDR1 as LNHDA and CDR2 as SQIVND (reference sequence). The length of the CDR3 is 13 residues. Trimming removed 7 bases at V and 7 bases at J, with 17 bases between. The CDR3 spells CASKRGPSGEQYF. CDR3 sequence (DNA): TGTGCCAGTAAAAGGGGCCCCTCGGGAGAGCAGTACTTC.

The J gene is TRBJ2-3, the V gene TRBV12-3 or TRBV12-4; possible D gene TRBD2, 6 bases. V was cut by 10 bases and J by 1 base, with 12 bases left in between. CDR3 length: 13 amino acids. This CDR3 is CATRAGGTDTQYF. Here the CDR3 DNA reads TGTGCCACCCGAGCGGGTGGCACAGATACGCAGTATTTT.

This sequence joins TRBV30 and TRBJ1-6, with 8 bases matching TRBD1. The germline V gene encodes CDR1 GTSNPN and CDR2 SVGIG (reference sequence). Trimming removed 3 bases from V and 0 bases from J; junction bases left unmatched: 4. The CDR3 runs to 16 residues. DNA for the CDR3: TGTGCCTGGAGACGACAGGGGAGCTCCTATAATTCACCCCTCCACTTT. Protein: CAWRRQGSSYNSPLHF.

V is TRBV29-1 and J is TRBJ1-2; D is undetermined. The CDR3 is 14 amino acids. The ends were cut back, 2 bases at V and 8 bases at J, with 18 bases in the middle. CDR1 is SQVTM and CDR2 is ANQGSEA in the germline V gene. DNA for the CDR3: TGCAGCGTTGAAAGGGCAGGCTACTTAGGAGGCTACACCTTC. It codes for CSVERAGYLGGYTF.